The 8 T cell receptor beta chains given below trace back to one sample, sequenced in a study of shared T cell receptors in the human thymus. Data came from immunoSEQ multiplex PCR; TCRdb stores just in-frame clones and leaves some out. This sample has 630,000 or so clones, with about 90% found just once. These data were also filed under a second study, of human thymus T cells.

Material for sequencing was thymocytes. All receptors come from a boy under two years old with a congenital heart defect.

V usage is TRBV4-1 and J usage is TRBJ1-1, with D hard to call. Germline CDR1 MGHRA, CDR2 YSYEKL. The CDR3 has 13 amino acids. V lost 5 bases and J lost 3, with 10 bases in between. The CDR3 loop is CASSLRQDTEAFF. The CDR3 coding sequence is TGCGCCAGCAGCTTAAGACAAGACACTGAAGCTTTCTTT.

The chain carries TRBV5-6 and TRBJ1-3; a weak D match, TRBD1 (6 bases). V lost 3 bases, J lost 2 bases, and 15 bases lay in between. CDR3 length: 16 amino acids. Germline V gives CDR1 SGHDT, CDR2 YYEEEE. CDR3 protein: CASSSPADSTGNTIYF. The CDR3 DNA reads as TGTGCCAGCAGCTCACCCGCGGACAGTACTGGAAACACCATATATTTT.

The V call is TRBV12-5, the J call TRBJ1-2; no clear D. The CDR3 is 14 amino acids. Trimming removed 6 bases from V and 4 bases from J, with 15 bases in between. Looked up from germline, CDR1 is LGHNT and CDR2 is FRNRAP. The CDR3 region is CASGYKLEPYGYTF. The CDR3 nucleotides are TGTGCTAGTGGCTACAAACTAGAGCCCTATGGCTACACCTTC.

The V and J genes are TRBV27 and TRBJ2-5, with a possible D match to TRBD1 (5 bases). The CDR3 consists of 14 residues. In germline, CDR1 is MNHEY, CDR2 SMNVEV (reference sequence). V dropped 4 bases and J dropped 3 bases, with 12 bases sitting between them. The CDR3 protein is CASSSKAGKETQYF. For the CDR3, the DNA is TGTGCCAGCAGTTCAAAGGCAGGGAAAGAGACCCAGTACTTC.

The rearrangement uses TRBV14 and TRBJ2-5, with 10 bases aligning to TRBD2. Germline lookup yields CDR1 SGHDN and CDR2 FVKESK. The CDR3 consists of 19 residues. V trimming: 4 bases; J trimming: 2 bases; junction bases outside the gene matches: 16. CDR3: CASSPTGPSGRLGQETQYF. The DNA of the CDR3 is TGTGCCAGCAGCCCCACGGGGCCTAGCGGGAGATTGGGACAAGAGACCCAGTACTTC.

CDR3 amino acids: CASRHTSDWAWNTDTQYF. CDR3 DNA: TGTGCCAGCAGGCATACTAGCGATTGGGCCTGGAACACAGATACGCAGTATTTT. The rearrangement joins TRBV2 to TRBJ2-3; 7 bases align to TRBD2. Germline-derived CDR1 and CDR2 are SNHLY and FYNNEI. This CDR3 has 18 amino acids. V dropped 6 bases and J dropped 2; count of bases not matched to a gene: 17.

This clone was detected only once. This sequence joins TRBV30 and TRBJ2-2; a possible D gene is TRBD2 (5 bases). Germline CDR1 reads GTSNPN; CDR2 reads SVGIG (reference sequence). Between the trimmed V and J ends, which lost 2 bases and 7 bases, there was a span of 17 bases. The CDR3 has 15 residues. The CDR3 loop reads CAWSPPPSHIGELFF. CDR3 DNA: TGTGCCTGGAGTCCCCCGCCTAGCCACATCGGGGAGCTGTTTTTT.

This chain uses TRBV10-1 with TRBJ1-5, with D possibly being TRBD1 (5 bases). V gave up 5 bases and J gave up 7 bases, with 21 bases separating them. From germline, CDR1 is WNHNN and CDR2 SYGVQD (reference sequence). The CDR3 runs 16 residues. CDR3 residues: CASSSTGPSGRQPQHF. CDR3 nucleotide sequence: TGCGCCAGCAGTTCCACGGGGCCTTCAGGGAGGCAGCCCCAGCATTTT.